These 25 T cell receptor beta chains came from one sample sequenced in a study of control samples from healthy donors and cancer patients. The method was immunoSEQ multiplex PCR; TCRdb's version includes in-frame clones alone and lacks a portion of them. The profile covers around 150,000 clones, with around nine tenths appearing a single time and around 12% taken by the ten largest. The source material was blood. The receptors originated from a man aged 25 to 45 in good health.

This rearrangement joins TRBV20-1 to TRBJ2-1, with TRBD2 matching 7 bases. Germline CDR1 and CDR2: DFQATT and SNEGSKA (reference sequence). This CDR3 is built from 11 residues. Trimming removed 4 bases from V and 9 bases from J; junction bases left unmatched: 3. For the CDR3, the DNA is TGCAGTGCTATGTGGACTAGTGAGCAGTTCTTC. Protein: CSAMWTSEQFF.

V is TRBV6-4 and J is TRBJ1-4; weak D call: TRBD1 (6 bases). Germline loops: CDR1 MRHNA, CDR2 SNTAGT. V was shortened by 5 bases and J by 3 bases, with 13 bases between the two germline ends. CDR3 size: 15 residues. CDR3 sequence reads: CASSSNGGPNEKLFF. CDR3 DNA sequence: TGTGCCAGCAGTTCCAATGGGGGGCCTAATGAAAAACTGTTTTTT.

CDR3 residues: CASSSDRKDGYTF. The CDR3 DNA sequence: TGTGCCAGCAGTTCGGACAGGAAGGATGGCTACACCTTC. The gene calls are TRBV7-9 and TRBJ1-2, with 7 bases aligning to TRBD1. The CDR3 runs 13 residues. The V segment lost 6 bases and the J segment 6 bases; nucleotides outside the gene matches: 7. Germline V gives CDR1 SEHNR, CDR2 FQNEAQ (reference sequence). The full variable domain, with the rest looked up from reference TRBV7-9 and TRBJ1-2, is DTGVSQNPRHKITKRGQNVTFRCDPISEHNRLYWYRQTLGQGPEFLTYFQNEAQLEKSRLLSDRFSAERPKGSFSTLEIQRTEQGDSAMYLCASSSDRKDGYTFGSGTRLTVV.

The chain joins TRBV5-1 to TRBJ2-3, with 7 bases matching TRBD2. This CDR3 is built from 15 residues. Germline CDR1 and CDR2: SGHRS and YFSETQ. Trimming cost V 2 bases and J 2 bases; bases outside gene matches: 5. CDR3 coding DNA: TGCGCCAGCAGCTTATCTAGCGGAAACACAGATACGCAGTATTTT. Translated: CASSLSSGNTDTQYF.

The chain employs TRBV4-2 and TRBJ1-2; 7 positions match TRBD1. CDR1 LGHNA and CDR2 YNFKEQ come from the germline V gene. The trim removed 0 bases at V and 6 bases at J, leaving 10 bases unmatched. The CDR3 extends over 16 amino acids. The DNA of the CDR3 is TGTGCCAGCAGCCAAGATGTAAAAGGGGGCCGCCATGGCTACACCTTC. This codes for CASSQDVKGGRHGYTF.

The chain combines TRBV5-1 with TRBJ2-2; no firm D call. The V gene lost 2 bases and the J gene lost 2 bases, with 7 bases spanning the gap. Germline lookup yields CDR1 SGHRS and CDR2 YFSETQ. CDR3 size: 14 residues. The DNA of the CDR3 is TGCGCCAGCAGCTTTGATGGAAACACCGGGGAGCTGTTTTTT. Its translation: CASSFDGNTGELFF.

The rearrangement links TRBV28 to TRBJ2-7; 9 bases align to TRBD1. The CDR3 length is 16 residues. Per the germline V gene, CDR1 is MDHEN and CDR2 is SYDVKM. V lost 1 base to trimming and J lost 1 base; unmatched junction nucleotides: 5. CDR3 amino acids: CASSLSPQGASYEQYF. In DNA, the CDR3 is TGTGCCAGCAGTTTATCGCCACAGGGGGCTTCCTACGAGCAGTACTTC.

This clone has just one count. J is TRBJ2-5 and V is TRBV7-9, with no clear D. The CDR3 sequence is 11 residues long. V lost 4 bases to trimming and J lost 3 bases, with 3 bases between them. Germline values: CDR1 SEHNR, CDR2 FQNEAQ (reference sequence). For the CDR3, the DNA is TGTGCCAGCAGCTCCAAAGAGACCCAGTACTTC. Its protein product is CASSSKETQYF.

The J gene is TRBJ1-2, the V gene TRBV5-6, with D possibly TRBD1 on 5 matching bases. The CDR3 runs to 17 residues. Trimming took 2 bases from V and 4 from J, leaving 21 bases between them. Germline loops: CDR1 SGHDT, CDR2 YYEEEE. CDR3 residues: CASSFSGLGANVYGYTF. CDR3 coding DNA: TGTGCCAGCAGCTTTTCGGGGTTAGGGGCAAACGTCTATGGCTACACCTTC.

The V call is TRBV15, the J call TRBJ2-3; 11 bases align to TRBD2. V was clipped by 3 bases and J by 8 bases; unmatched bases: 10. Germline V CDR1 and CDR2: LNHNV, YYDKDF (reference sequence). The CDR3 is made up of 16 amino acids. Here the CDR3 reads CATSRALAGVPGTQYF. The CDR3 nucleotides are TGTGCCACCAGCAGGGCACTAGCGGGGGTTCCAGGTACGCAGTATTTT.

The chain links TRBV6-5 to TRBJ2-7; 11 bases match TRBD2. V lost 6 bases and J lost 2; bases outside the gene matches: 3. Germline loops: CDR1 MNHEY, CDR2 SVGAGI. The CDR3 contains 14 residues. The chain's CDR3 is CASRYSGRAYEQYF. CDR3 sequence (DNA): TGTGCCAGCAGATATAGCGGGAGGGCCTACGAGCAGTACTTC.

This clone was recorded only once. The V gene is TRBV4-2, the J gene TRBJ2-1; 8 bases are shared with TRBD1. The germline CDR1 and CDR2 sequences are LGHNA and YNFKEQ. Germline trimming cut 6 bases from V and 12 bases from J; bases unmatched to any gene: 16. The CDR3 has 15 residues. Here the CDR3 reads CASSRDRGLGDGQFF. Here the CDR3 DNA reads TGTGCCAGCAGTCGAGACAGGGGTTTAGGGGATGGGCAGTTCTTC.

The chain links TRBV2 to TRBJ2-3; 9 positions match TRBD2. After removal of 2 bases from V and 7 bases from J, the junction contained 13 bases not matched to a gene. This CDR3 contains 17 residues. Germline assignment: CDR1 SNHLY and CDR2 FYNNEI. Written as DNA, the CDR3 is TGTGCCAGCAGTGAAAGGGAAGGCGGGGGGGCGGTGAATACGCAGTATTTT. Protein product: CASSEREGGGAVNTQYF.

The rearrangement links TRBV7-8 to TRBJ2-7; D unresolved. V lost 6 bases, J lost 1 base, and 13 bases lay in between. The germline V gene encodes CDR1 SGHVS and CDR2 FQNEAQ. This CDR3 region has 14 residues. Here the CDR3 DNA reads TGTGCCAGCAGTCCGCCGGACGCATCCTACGAGCAGTACTTC. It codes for CASSPPDASYEQYF.

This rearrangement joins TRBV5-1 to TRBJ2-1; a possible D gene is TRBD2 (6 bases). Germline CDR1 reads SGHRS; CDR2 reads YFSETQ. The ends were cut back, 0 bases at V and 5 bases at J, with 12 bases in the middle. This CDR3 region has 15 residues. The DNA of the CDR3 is TGCGCCAGCAGCTTGGTGGCTAGCGCCAACAATGAGCAGTTCTTC. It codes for CASSLVASANNEQFF.

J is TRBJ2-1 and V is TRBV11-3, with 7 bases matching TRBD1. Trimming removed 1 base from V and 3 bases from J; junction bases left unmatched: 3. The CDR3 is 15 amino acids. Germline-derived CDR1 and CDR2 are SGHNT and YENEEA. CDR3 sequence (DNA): TGTGCCAGCAGCTTAGGACAGGGCGGCTACAATGAGCAGTTCTTC. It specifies CASSLGQGGYNEQFF.

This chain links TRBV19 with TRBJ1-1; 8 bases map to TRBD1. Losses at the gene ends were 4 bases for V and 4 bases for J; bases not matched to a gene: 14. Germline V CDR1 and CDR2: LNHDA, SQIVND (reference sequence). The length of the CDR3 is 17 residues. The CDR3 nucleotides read TGTGCCAGTAGTAGTAAGGGCAGGGGGCAGGCGAGCACTGAAGCTTTCTTT. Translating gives CASSSKGRGQASTEAFF.

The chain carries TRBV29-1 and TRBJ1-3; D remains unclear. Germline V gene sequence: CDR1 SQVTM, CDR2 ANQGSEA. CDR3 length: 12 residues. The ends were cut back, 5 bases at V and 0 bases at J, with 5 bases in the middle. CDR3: CSVQSSGNTIYF. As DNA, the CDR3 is TGCAGCGTTCAATCCTCTGGAAACACCATATATTTT.

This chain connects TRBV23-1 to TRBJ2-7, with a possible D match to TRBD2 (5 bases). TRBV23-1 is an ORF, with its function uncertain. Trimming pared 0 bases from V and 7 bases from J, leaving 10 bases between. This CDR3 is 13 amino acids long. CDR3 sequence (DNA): TGCGCCAGCAGTCAATCGAGGAGGCAGGAGCAGTACTTC. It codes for CASSQSRRQEQYF.

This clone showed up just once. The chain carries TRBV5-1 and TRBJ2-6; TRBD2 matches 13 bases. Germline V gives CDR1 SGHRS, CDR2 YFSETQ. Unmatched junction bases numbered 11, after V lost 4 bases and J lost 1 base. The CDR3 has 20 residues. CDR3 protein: CASSTGGTSGTLSGANVLTF. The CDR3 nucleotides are TGCGCCAGCAGCACCGGGGGGACTAGCGGGACCCTTTCTGGGGCCAACGTCCTGACTTTC.

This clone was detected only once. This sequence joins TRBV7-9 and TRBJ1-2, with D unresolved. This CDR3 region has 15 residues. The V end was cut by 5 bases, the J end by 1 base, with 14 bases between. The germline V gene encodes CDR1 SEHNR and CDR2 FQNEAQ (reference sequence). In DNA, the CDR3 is TGTGCCAGCAGCGCGAACCGGACTTTTAACTATGGCTACACCTTC. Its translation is CASSANRTFNYGYTF.

The CDR3 here is CATSRARQGVTEAFF. CDR3 DNA: TGTGCCACCAGCAGAGCGAGACAGGGGGTAACTGAAGCTTTCTTT. The chain has TRBV15 and TRBJ1-1; TRBD1 matches 9 bases. CDR3 length: 15 amino acids. Germline CDR1 is LNHNV and CDR2 is YYDKDF (reference sequence). The junction had 5 bases not matched to a gene; V was cut back by 1 base and J by 5 bases.

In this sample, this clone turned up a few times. CDR3 region: CASSQGTSSSGANVLTF. The CDR3 coding sequence is TGCGCCAGCAGCCAAGGGACTAGCAGCTCTGGGGCCAACGTCCTGACTTTC. This chain links TRBV4-3 with TRBJ2-6; 8 positions agree with TRBD2. The germline V gene has CDR1 LGHNA and CDR2 YSLEER. With 1 base clipped from V and 0 bases from J, the junction kept 2 bases outside the gene matches. This CDR3 comprises 17 residues.

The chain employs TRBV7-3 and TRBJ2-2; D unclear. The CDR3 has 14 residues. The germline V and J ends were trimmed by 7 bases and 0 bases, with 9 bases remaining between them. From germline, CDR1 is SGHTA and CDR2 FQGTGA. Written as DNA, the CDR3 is TGTGCCAGCAAAGAAACCGCGAACACCGGGGAGCTGTTTTTT. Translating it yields CASKETANTGELFF.

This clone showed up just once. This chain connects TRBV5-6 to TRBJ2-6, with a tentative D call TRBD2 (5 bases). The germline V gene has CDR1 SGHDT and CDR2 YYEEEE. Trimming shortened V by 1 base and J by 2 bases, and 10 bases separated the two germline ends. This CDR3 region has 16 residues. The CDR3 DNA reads TGTGCCAGCAGCTTGTACTCCGGGACTGGGGCCAACGTCCTGACTTTC. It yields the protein CASSLYSGTGANVLTF. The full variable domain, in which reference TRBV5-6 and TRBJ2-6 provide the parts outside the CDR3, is DAGVTQSPTHLIKTRGQQVTLRCSPKSGHDTVSWYQQALGQGPQFIFQYYEEEERQRGNFPDRFSGHQFPNYSSELNVNALLLGDSALYLCASSLYSGTGANVLTFGAGSRLTVL.